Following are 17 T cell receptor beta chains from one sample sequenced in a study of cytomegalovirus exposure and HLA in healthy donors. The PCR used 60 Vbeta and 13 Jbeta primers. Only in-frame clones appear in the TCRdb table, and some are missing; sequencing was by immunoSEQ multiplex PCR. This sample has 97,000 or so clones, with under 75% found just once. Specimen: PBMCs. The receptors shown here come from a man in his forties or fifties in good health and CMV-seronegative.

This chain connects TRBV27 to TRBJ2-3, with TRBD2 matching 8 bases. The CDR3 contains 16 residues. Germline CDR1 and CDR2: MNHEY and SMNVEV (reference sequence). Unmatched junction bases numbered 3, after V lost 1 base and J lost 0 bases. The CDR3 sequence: CASSLYSGTSTDTQYF. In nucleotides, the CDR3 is TGTGCCAGCAGTTTATATAGCGGGACTAGCACAGATACGCAGTATTTT.

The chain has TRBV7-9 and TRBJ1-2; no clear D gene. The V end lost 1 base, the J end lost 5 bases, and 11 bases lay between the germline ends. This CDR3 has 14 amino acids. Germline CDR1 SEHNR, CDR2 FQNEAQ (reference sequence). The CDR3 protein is CASSLVGGRYGYTF. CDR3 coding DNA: TGTGCCAGCAGCTTAGTAGGAGGACGATATGGCTACACCTTC. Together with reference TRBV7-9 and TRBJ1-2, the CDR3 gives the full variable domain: DTGVSQNPRHKITKRGQNVTFRCDPISEHNRLYWYRQTLGQGPEFLTYFQNEAQLEKSRLLSDRFSAERPKGSFSTLEIQRTEQGDSAMYLCASSLVGGRYGYTFGSGTRLTVV.

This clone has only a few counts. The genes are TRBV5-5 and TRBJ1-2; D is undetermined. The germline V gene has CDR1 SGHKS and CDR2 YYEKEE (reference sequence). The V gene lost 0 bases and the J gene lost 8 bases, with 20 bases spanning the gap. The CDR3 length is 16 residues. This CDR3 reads CASSLAAGNSRGGYTF. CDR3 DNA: TGTGCCAGCAGCTTGGCTGCGGGGAATTCTCGTGGGGGCTACACCTTC.

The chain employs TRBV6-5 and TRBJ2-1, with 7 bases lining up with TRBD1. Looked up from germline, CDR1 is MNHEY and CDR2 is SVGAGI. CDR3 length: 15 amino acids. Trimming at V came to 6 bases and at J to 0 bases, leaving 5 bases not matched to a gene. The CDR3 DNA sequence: TGTGCCAGCAGGCGGACAGGCAGCTCCTACAATGAGCAGTTCTTC. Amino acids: CASRRTGSSYNEQFF.

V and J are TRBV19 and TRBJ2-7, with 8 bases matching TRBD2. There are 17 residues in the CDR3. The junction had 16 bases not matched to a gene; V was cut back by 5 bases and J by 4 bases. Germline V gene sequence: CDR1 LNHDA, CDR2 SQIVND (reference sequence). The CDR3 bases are TGTGCCAGTAGTCCTAGCGGGTCCTCCCCCGGGGGTTACGAGCAGTACTTC. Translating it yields CASSPSGSSPGGYEQYF.

The CDR3 bases are TGTGCCATCAGGGGACCAGGGGGCTCTGGAAACACCATATATTTT. Residues: CAIRGPGGSGNTIYF. V and J are TRBV10-3 and TRBJ1-3, with TRBD1 matching 7 bases. V shed 6 bases and J 0 bases; nucleotides not matched to a gene: 5. Germline-derived CDR1 and CDR2 are ENHRY and SYGVKD. The CDR3 extends over 15 amino acids.

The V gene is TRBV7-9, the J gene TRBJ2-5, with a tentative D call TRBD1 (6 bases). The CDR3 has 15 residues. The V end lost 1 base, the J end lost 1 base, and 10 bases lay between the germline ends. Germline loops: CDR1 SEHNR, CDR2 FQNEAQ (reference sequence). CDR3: CASSLGRGIQETQYF. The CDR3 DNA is TGTGCCAGCAGCTTAGGTAGGGGGATCCAAGAGACCCAGTACTTC. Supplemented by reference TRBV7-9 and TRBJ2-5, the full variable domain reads DTGVSQNPRHKITKRGQNVTFRCDPISEHNRLYWYRQTLGQGPEFLTYFQNEAQLEKSRLLSDRFSAERPKGSFSTLEIQRTEQGDSAMYLCASSLGRGIQETQYFGPGTRLLVL.

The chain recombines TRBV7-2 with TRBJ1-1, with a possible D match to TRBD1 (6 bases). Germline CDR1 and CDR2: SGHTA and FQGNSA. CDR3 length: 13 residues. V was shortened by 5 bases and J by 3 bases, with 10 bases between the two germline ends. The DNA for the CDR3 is TGTGCCAGCAGCCAGGGGTTCTACACTGAAGCTTTCTTT. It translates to CASSQGFYTEAFF.

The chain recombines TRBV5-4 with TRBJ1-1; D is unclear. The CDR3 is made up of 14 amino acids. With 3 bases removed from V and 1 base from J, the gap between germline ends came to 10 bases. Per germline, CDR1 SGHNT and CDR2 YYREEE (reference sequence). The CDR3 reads CASSSLAGNTEAFF. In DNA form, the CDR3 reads TGTGCCAGCAGCTCGCTTGCAGGGAACACTGAAGCTTTCTTT.

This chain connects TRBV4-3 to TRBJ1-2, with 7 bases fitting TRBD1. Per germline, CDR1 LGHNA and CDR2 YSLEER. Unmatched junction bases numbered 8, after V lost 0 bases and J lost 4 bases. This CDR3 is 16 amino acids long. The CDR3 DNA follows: TGCGCCAGCAGCCAAGATCAGGGGGGTTCGGGCTATGGCTACACCTTC. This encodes CASSQDQGGSGYGYTF.

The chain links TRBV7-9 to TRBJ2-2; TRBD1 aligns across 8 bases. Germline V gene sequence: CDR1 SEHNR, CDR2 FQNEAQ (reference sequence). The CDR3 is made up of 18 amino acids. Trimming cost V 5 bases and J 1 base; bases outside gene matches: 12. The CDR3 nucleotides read TGTGCCAGCAGCCGCGCTTTATTAGGGACAGGGAACACCGGGGAGCTGTTTTTT. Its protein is CASSRALLGTGNTGELFF.

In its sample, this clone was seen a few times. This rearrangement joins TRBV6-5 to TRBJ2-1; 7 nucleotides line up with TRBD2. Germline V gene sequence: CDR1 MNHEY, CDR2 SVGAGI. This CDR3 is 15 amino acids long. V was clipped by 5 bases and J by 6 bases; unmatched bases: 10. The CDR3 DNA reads TGTGCCAGCAGTCGTATAGCGGGCCGAACCAATGAGCAGTTCTTC. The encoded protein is CASSRIAGRTNEQFF.

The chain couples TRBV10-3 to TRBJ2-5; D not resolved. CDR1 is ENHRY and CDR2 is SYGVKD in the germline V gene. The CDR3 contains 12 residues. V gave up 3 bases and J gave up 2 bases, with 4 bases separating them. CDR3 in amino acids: CAISDRQETQYF. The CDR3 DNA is TGTGCCATCAGTGACAGGCAAGAGACCCAGTACTTC.

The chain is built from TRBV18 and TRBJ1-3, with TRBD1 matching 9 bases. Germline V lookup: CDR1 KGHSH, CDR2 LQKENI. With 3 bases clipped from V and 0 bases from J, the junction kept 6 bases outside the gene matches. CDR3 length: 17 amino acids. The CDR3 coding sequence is TGTGCCAGCTCACCTCCGGGACAGGGAATCTCTGGAAACACCATATATTTT. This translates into CASSPPGQGISGNTIYF. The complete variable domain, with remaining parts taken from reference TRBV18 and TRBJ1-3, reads NAGVMQNPRHLVRRRGQEARLRCSPMKGHSHVYWYRQLPEEGLKFMVYLQKENIIDESGMPKERFSAEFPKEGPSILRIQQVVRGDSAAYFCASSPPGQGISGNTIYFGEGSWLTVV.

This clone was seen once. The CDR3: CASSPQTRACYEQYF. In nucleotides, the CDR3 is TGTGCCAGCAGCCCACAGACCAGGGCGTGCTACGAGCAGTACTTC. The chain links TRBV7-6 to TRBJ2-7; tentative D call: TRBD1 (5 bases). Germline V lookup: CDR1 SGHVS, CDR2 FNYEAQ. CDR3 length equals 15 residues. V lost 5 bases to trimming and J lost 3 bases, with 17 bases between them.

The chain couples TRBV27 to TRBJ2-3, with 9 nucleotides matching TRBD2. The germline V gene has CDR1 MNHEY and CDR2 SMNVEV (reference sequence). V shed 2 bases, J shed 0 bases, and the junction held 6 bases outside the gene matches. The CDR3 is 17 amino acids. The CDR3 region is CASSLKPSGESTDTQYF. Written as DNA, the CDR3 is TGTGCCAGCAGTTTAAAGCCTAGCGGGGAGAGCACAGATACGCAGTATTTT.

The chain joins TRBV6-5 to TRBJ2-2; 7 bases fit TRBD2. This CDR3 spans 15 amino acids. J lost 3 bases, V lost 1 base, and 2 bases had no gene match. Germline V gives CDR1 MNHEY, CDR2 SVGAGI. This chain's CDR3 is CASSYYLADTGELFF. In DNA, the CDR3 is TGTGCCAGCAGTTACTACCTAGCGGACACCGGGGAGCTGTTTTTT.